What follows are 21 T cell receptor beta chains derived from one specimen sequenced in a study of Ad26.COV2.S vaccination and SARS-CoV-2 variants. Libraries were prepared by immunoSEQ multiplex PCR; TCRdb keeps only in-frame clonotypes and omits some of them. Of hundreds of thousands of clones in the sample, 89% are singletons; the top ten hold approximately 1.5%. Treatment of the sample: about 20 received Ad26.COV2.S at low or high dose, single or two shots; five or six received placebo; per-sample allocation not given. Each sample was drawn 63 days after the first injection (of vaccine or placebo). The sample here was peripheral blood, taken in a trial of Ad26.COV2.S vaccine versus placebo. These receptors came from a person aged 18-60 years who received the Ad26.COV2.S COVID-19 vaccine or a placebo.

The chain is built from TRBV11-2 and TRBJ2-1; tentatively, D is TRBD1 or TRBD2 (5 bases each). The germline V and J ends were trimmed by 2 bases and 10 bases, with 18 bases remaining between them. CDR1 is SGHAT and CDR2 is FQNNGV in the germline V gene. The CDR3 sequence is 15 residues long. Here the CDR3 reads CASSLSAEGLREQFF. The CDR3 DNA reads TGTGCCAGCAGCTTATCAGCCGAGGGGTTAAGGGAGCAGTTCTTC.

This clone showed up just a few times. The rearrangement uses TRBV5-4 and TRBJ1-6; 7 positions match TRBD1. The trim removed 5 bases at V and 5 bases at J, leaving 10 bases unmatched. Germline CDR1 reads SGHNT; CDR2 reads YYREEE (reference sequence). The CDR3 is made up of 16 amino acids. CDR3 sequence reads: CASSLGQRGHNSPLHF. The CDR3 nucleotides are TGTGCCAGCAGTCTGGGACAGAGGGGCCATAATTCACCCCTCCACTTT.

This clone occurred once. V is TRBV7-9 and J is TRBJ1-2; D not certain. Germline V gene lookup returns CDR1 SEHNR and CDR2 FQNEAQ (reference sequence). This CDR3 contains 17 residues. V gave up 4 bases and J gave up 1 base, with 19 bases separating them. The CDR3 loop is CASSSTYSGLLNYGYTF. CDR3 bases: TGTGCCAGCAGCTCAACATACTCCGGGCTCCTTAACTATGGCTACACCTTC. The full variable domain, with the rest looked up from reference TRBV7-9 and TRBJ1-2, is DTGVSQNPRHKITKRGQNVTFRCDPISEHNRLYWYRQTLGQGPEFLTYFQNEAQLEKSRLLSDRFSAERPKGSFSTLEIQRTEQGDSAMYLCASSSTYSGLLNYGYTFGSGTRLTVV.

This clone was counted between two and nine times. V and J are TRBV27 and TRBJ2-3; D unclear. V was shortened by 2 bases and J by 4 bases, with 7 bases between the two germline ends. Germline V lookup: CDR1 MNHEY, CDR2 SMNVEV (reference sequence). CDR3 length: 13 residues. CDR3 amino acids: CASSLGRSDTQYF. In DNA form, the CDR3 reads TGTGCCAGCAGTTTAGGCAGGTCAGATACGCAGTATTTT.

This clone was seen at least ten times. This chain connects TRBV20-1 to TRBJ2-7; D is undetermined. The CDR3 covers 11 residues. Deletions cut 1 base from V and 8 bases from J, with 9 bases between. Looked up from germline, CDR1 is DFQATT and CDR2 is SNEGSKA (reference sequence). CDR3 nucleotide sequence: TGCAGTGCTAGAGTCCTAGGGAAGCAGTACTTC. Translation gives CSARVLGKQYF.

This clone occurred once. The CDR3 region is CASSQATGGAGTQYF. CDR3 coding DNA: TGTGCCAGCAGCCAAGCGACTGGGGGCGCGGGGACCCAGTACTTC. The J gene is TRBJ2-5, the V gene TRBV3-1 (or the pseudogene TRBV3-2); the D gene is possibly TRBD1 (6 bases). Germline values: CDR1 LGHDT, CDR2 YNNKEL (reference sequence). The CDR3 consists of 15 residues. The V end was cut by 1 base, the J end by 7 bases, with 16 bases between.

This clone has only one observation. The V call is TRBV7-2, the J call TRBJ2-5; D is undetermined. Germline loops: CDR1 SGHTA, CDR2 FQGNSA. V gave up 5 bases and J gave up 3 bases, with 10 bases separating them. The CDR3 totals 13 residues. This CDR3 is CASSAQPEETQYF. As DNA, the CDR3 is TGTGCCAGCAGCGCCCAACCCGAAGAGACCCAGTACTTC.

The chain employs TRBV14 and TRBJ2-3; no clear D. The CDR3 contains 18 residues. Germline CDR1 SGHDN, CDR2 FVKESK. Trimming shortened V by 1 base and J by 2 bases, and 19 bases separated the two germline ends. DNA for the CDR3: TGTGCCAGCAGCCAAGGAGTTGCCAACCGGATCTACACAGATACGCAGTATTTT. Translating it yields CASSQGVANRIYTDTQYF.

The chain is built from TRBV2 and TRBJ1-5; D might be TRBD1 (5 bases). The CDR3 has 14 residues. The V end lost 4 bases, the J end lost 0 bases, and 7 bases lay between the germline ends. CDR1 and CDR2 (germline): SNHLY, FYNNEI. CDR3 nucleotides: TGTGCCAGCAGTGGACAGTTTAGCAATCAGCCCCAGCATTTT. This translates into CASSGQFSNQPQHF.

This sequence joins TRBV29-1 and TRBJ2-3; possibly TRBD1 for D (5 bases). Per the germline V gene, CDR1 is SQVTM and CDR2 is ANQGSEA. This CDR3 spans 12 amino acids. Deletions cut 4 bases from V and 4 bases from J, with 9 bases between. Here the CDR3 reads CSVVRVSDTQYF. As DNA, the CDR3 is TGCAGCGTTGTCAGGGTGTCAGATACGCAGTATTTT.

The CDR3 DNA is TGTGCCAGTAGTTCGCAGGATAATTCACCCCTCCACTTT. The encoded protein is CASSSQDNSPLHF. The chain joins TRBV19 to TRBJ1-6; D uncertain. CDR3 length: 13 amino acids. Trimming took 5 bases from V and 5 from J, leaving 7 bases between them. From germline, CDR1 is LNHDA and CDR2 SQIVND (reference sequence).

Details on this clone: The junction departs from germline at one end; a sequencing error may be responsible. This chain links TRBV7-7 with TRBJ2-5; TRBD2 agrees at 12 bases. The CDR3 covers 16 residues. Germline assignment: CDR1 SSHAT and CDR2 FNYEAQ (reference sequence). The CDR3 DNA reads as TGTGCTAGCAGCGCCCATCTAGCGGGAGGGGGGGAGACCCAGTACTTC. This translates into CASSAHLAGGGETQYF.

This chain connects TRBV7-9 to TRBJ2-5, with D tentatively TRBD1 (5 bases). The germline V gene encodes CDR1 SEHNR and CDR2 FQNEAQ (reference sequence). This CDR3 is 12 amino acids long. V lost 8 bases and J 1 base, leaving 8 bases between the germline ends. CDR3 amino acids: CASGAVQETQYF. The CDR3 bases are TGTGCCAGCGGGGCGGTCCAAGAGACCCAGTACTTC.

The chain joins TRBV18 to TRBJ2-7; D gene uncertain. The V end lost 2 bases, the J end lost 5 bases, and 16 bases lay between the germline ends. CDR1 and CDR2 from the germline V gene are KGHSH and LQKENI. The CDR3 is made up of 15 amino acids. For the CDR3, the DNA is TGTGCCAGCTCACCAAATGGCGCTAAGTTCAACGAGCAGTACTTC. This codes for CASSPNGAKFNEQYF.

The J gene is TRBJ2-1, the V gene TRBV5-1, with 8 bases identical to TRBD1. The germline V gene encodes CDR1 SGHRS and CDR2 YFSETQ. The J segment lost 3 bases and the V segment lost 4 bases, leaving 3 bases of the junction unmatched. The CDR3 is 14 residues long. The chain's CDR3 is CASSEGTGYNEQFF. The CDR3 DNA reads as TGCGCCAGCAGCGAGGGGACAGGCTACAATGAGCAGTTCTTC.

This chain uses TRBV7-2 with TRBJ1-1; D not certain. Trimming shortened V by 7 bases and J by 1 base, and 10 bases separated the two germline ends. CDR1 is SGHTA, CDR2 FQGNSA, per germline. The CDR3 covers 13 residues. CDR3 DNA: TGTGCCAGCACCACTGGCGGGAACACTGAAGCTTTCTTT. Protein sequence: CASTTGGNTEAFF. Full variable domain (missing parts from reference TRBV7-2 and TRBJ1-1): GAGVSQSPSNKVTEKGKDVELRCDPISGHTALYWYRQSLGQGLEFLIYFQGNSAPDKSGLPSDRFSAERTGGSVSTLTIQRTQQEDSAVYLCASTTGGNTEAFFGQGTRLTVV.

This clone has only one observation. Other DNA sequences in the sample encode the same CDR3. V gene TRBV18 combines with J gene TRBJ2-1; a weak D match, TRBD1 (5 bases). Trimming took off 3 bases at V and 6 bases at J, with 6 bases between the two ends. CDR3 length: 12 amino acids. The germline V gene encodes CDR1 KGHSH and CDR2 LQKENI. In DNA, the CDR3 is TGTGCCAGCTCACCCCAGGGCAATGAGCAGTTCTTC. This gives the protein CASSPQGNEQFF.

This clone showed up just once. The V and J genes are TRBV30 and TRBJ2-5; D uncertain. CDR1 is GTSNPN and CDR2 is SVGIG in the germline V gene (reference sequence). Trimming removed 0 bases at V and 5 bases at J, with 7 bases between. The CDR3 loop spans 12 amino acids. The CDR3 sequence is CAWSVFRETQYF. CDR3 DNA: TGTGCCTGGAGTGTATTCCGGGAGACCCAGTACTTC.

As regards this clone: Other DNA sequences in this specimen translate into the identical CDR3. The V gene is TRBV14, the J gene TRBJ1-2, with 8 bases identical to TRBD1. The CDR3 is made up of 13 amino acids. With 8 bases clipped from V and 4 bases from J, the junction kept 6 bases outside the gene matches. Germline CDR1 and CDR2: SGHDN and FVKESK. CDR3 coding DNA: TGTGCCAGCTCCGACAGGGGCTCCTATGGCTACACCTTC. It yields the protein CASSDRGSYGYTF.

The chain has TRBV5-1 and TRBJ2-7, with 12 positions matching TRBD2. Germline V gene data show CDR1 as SGHRS and CDR2 as YFSETQ. V shed 3 bases and J 5 bases; nucleotides not matched to a gene: 12. The CDR3 has 17 amino acids. CDR3 sequence reads: CASSSLSTSGSAHEQYF. The CDR3, as DNA: TGCGCCAGCAGCTCCCTATCGACTAGCGGGAGTGCCCACGAGCAGTACTTC. The full variable domain, in which reference TRBV5-1 and TRBJ2-7 provide the parts outside the CDR3, is KAGVTQTPRYLIKTRGQQVTLSCSPISGHRSVSWYQQTPGQGLQFLFEYFSETQRNKGNFPGRFSGRQFSNSRSEMNVSTLELGDSALYLCASSSLSTSGSAHEQYFGPGTRLTVT.

The chain has TRBV6-5 and TRBJ1-2; D is uncertain. The CDR3 sequence is 16 residues long. V was clipped by 4 bases and J by 5 bases, with 20 bases between them. Germline values: CDR1 MNHEY, CDR2 SVGAGI. CDR3 protein: CASSSSPAEAIYGYTF. The DNA for the CDR3 is TGTGCCAGCAGTTCCTCTCCAGCAGAGGCGATATATGGCTACACCTTC.